This entry lists 28 T cell receptor beta chains sequenced from one sample in a study of molecular identifiers for immune sequencing clone quantification. MiXCR, run by TCRdb on the PCR reads, gives a single entry per CDR3 protein. The sample consists of roughly 320,000 distinct CDR3 sequences, around 21% of them appearing once. The sequencing input was naive CD8+ T cells from blood, with Jurkat cell RNA spiked in. Sample subset: FACS-sorted CD8+CD4-CCR7+CD45RA+ naive T cells. The receptors originated from a human donor in good health. Some libraries in this study had Jurkat cell RNA spiked in.

In this sample, this clonotype turned up many times. The rearrangement links TRBV7-9 to TRBJ2-3; D may be TRBD1 or TRBD2 (5 bases each). Germline V CDR1 and CDR2: SEHNR, FQNEAQ (reference sequence). The CDR3 runs to 16 residues. V lost 2 bases and J lost 1, with 13 bases in between. CDR3 sequence (DNA): TGTGCCAGCAGCTTAACCAGGGAGTTCGGCACAGATACGCAGTATTTT. Its translation: CASSLTREFGTDTQYF.

This clonotype was recorded a few times. This chain joins TRBV11-2 and TRBJ1-1; D is ambiguous. Trimming pared 1 base from V and 6 bases from J, leaving 15 bases between. The CDR3 has 15 residues. Germline V lookup: CDR1 SGHAT, CDR2 FQNNGV. CDR3 DNA: TGTGCCAGCAGCTTAGGTCGGAGGCCCCTCTCTGAAGCTTTCTTT. It translates to CASSLGRRPLSEAFF.

The chain couples TRBV11-2 to TRBJ2-1; 8 bases are a match to TRBD1. CDR3 size: 17 residues. J lost 6 bases, V lost 3 bases, and 13 bases had no gene match. Germline-derived CDR1 and CDR2 are SGHAT and FQNNGV. The CDR3 sequence is CASSLYPGGYVGNEQFF. The CDR3 DNA reads TGTGCCAGCAGCTTGTATCCAGGGGGCTACGTGGGCAATGAGCAGTTCTTC.

This clonotype was seen many times. CDR3 amino acids: CSARNMGEKLFF. In DNA form, the CDR3 reads TGCAGTGCTAGAAATATGGGTGAAAAACTGTTTTTT. The V gene is TRBV20-1, the J gene TRBJ1-4; D gene ambiguous. Germline V gene lookup returns CDR1 DFQATT and CDR2 SNEGSKA (reference sequence). V was clipped by 2 bases and J by 7 bases, with 8 bases between them. The CDR3 is 12 amino acids.

This clonotype has a count of ten or more. This rearrangement joins TRBV30 to TRBJ2-6; possibly TRBD1 or TRBD2 for D (5 bases each). The length of the CDR3 is 19 residues. With 3 bases removed from V and 0 bases from J, the gap between germline ends came to 21 bases. The germline V gene has CDR1 GTSNPN and CDR2 SVGIG (reference sequence). The CDR3 region is CAWSQKPGRTLSGANVLTF. The CDR3, as DNA: TGTGCCTGGAGCCAAAAACCGGGACGGACCCTCTCTGGGGCCAACGTCCTGACTTTC.

This clonotype showed up many times. The genes are TRBV5-6 and TRBJ2-7; D remains ambiguous. CDR1 and CDR2 from the germline V gene are SGHDT and YYEEEE. Trimming left V 1 base short and J 3 bases short, with 5 bases between. The CDR3 is made up of 12 amino acids. The CDR3 spells CASSLYDYEQYF. CDR3 in DNA: TGTGCCAGCAGCTTGTATGACTACGAGCAGTACTTC.

V and J are TRBV20-1 and TRBJ2-1, with D unresolved. CDR3 size: 16 residues. CDR1 is DFQATT, CDR2 SNEGSKA, per germline (reference sequence). V lost 0 bases to trimming and J lost 3 bases, with 15 bases between them. As DNA, the CDR3 is TGCAGTGCTAGAGATAATGGGCAGGACCTCTACAATGAGCAGTTCTTC. Encoded protein: CSARDNGQDLYNEQFF.

In this sample, this clonotype turned up many times. The rearrangement uses TRBV6-5 and TRBJ1-1; 8 nucleotides match TRBD1. Germline V CDR1 and CDR2: MNHEY, SVGAGI. Germline trimming cut 4 bases from V and 6 bases from J; bases unmatched to any gene: 7. This CDR3 region has 14 residues. The CDR3 nucleotides are TGTGCCAGCAGTTCCGGGACAGGAGTAGCTGAAGCTTTCTTT. It yields the protein CASSSGTGVAEAFF.

For this clonotype: Being one base from a much bigger clone, this may be a read error. The genes are TRBV6-6 and TRBJ2-3; D is ambiguous. Germline lookup yields CDR1 MNHNY and CDR2 SVGAGI (reference sequence). The CDR3 loop spans 13 amino acids. CDR3 residues: CAGSYFKSDTQYF. For the CDR3, the DNA is TGTGCCGGCAGTTACTTCAAGAGTGATACGCAGTATTTT.

The chain is built from TRBV7-6 and TRBJ2-3; 13 bases are a match to TRBD2. CDR1 is SGHVS and CDR2 is FNYEAQ in the germline V gene. Germline trimming cut 1 base from V and 4 bases from J; bases unmatched to any gene: 5. The CDR3 is made up of 17 amino acids. Here the CDR3 reads CASSLGTSGGAADTQYF. Here the CDR3 DNA reads TGTGCCAGCAGCTTAGGTACTAGCGGGGGGGCCGCAGATACGCAGTATTTT.

This clonotype was seen ten or more times. This chain uses TRBV2 with TRBJ2-5; 13 positions match TRBD2. CDR3 length equals 16 residues. The V gene's germline CDR1 is SNHLY and CDR2 FYNNEI. The V gene end was trimmed by 4 bases and the J gene end by 3 bases; junction bases not matched to a gene: 5. CDR3 coding DNA: TGTGCCAGCAGTGCGATACTAGCGGGGGGGGAAGAGACCCAGTACTTC. Translating gives CASSAILAGGEETQYF. Filled out from reference TRBV2 and TRBJ2-5, the complete variable domain reads EPEVTQTPSHQVTQMGQEVILRCVPISNHLYFYWYRQILGQKVEFLVSFYNNEISEKSEIFDDQFSVERPDGSNFTLKIRSTKLEDSAMYFCASSAILAGGEETQYFGPGTRLLVL.

This clonotype was recorded many times. This chain connects TRBV28 to TRBJ2-5; the D gene is possibly TRBD1 (6 bases). This CDR3 comprises 15 residues. Trimming left V 10 bases short and J 4 bases short, with 22 bases between. Germline CDR1 and CDR2: MDHEN and SYDVKM. The CDR3 region has the DNA TGTGCCATCACAGGCCCTACAGGGCTGGGAGAGACCCAGTACTTC. Its translation: CAITGPTGLGETQYF.

The rearrangement joins TRBV15 to TRBJ2-4; a possible D gene is TRBD1 (6 bases). Trimming left V 5 bases short and J 0 bases short, with 14 bases between. CDR1 and CDR2 (germline): LNHNV, YYDKDF (reference sequence). The CDR3 runs to 16 residues. The CDR3 reads CATSPRGGVAKNIQYF. The CDR3 coding sequence is TGTGCCACCAGCCCGCGAGGGGGAGTAGCCAAAAACATTCAGTACTTC.

In this sample, this clonotype turned up many times. This chain links TRBV19 with TRBJ1-5; weak D call: TRBD1 (5 bases). The CDR3 sequence is 17 residues long. With 1 base removed from V and 7 bases from J, the gap between germline ends came to 20 bases. The germline V gene has CDR1 LNHDA and CDR2 SQIVND (reference sequence). The CDR3 nucleotides are TGTGCCAGTAGTATAGGCCCGGGACGGGACTTTTCCCAGCCCCAGCATTTT. This encodes CASSIGPGRDFSQPQHF.

This clonotype has a handful of counts. The chain has TRBV4-3 and TRBJ2-5; TRBD2 aligns across 11 bases. The germline gives CDR1 LGHNA, CDR2 YSLEER. Trimming cost V 0 bases and J 4 bases; bases outside gene matches: 4. The CDR3 contains 16 residues. CDR3 sequence (DNA): TGCGCCAGCAGCCAAGACGGGACTAGCGGCTTAGAGACCCAGTACTTC. This codes for CASSQDGTSGLETQYF.

The chain joins TRBV19 to TRBJ2-3, with D possibly being TRBD1 (7 bases). V dropped 7 bases and J dropped 4 bases, with 15 bases sitting between them. Germline V gene sequence: CDR1 LNHDA, CDR2 SQIVND (reference sequence). This CDR3 region has 14 residues. The CDR3 DNA reads TGTGCCAGTAAGTGGACAGGAGGGCCAGATACGCAGTATTTT. This sequence encodes CASKWTGGPDTQYF.

This clonotype was picked up many times. V and J are TRBV27 and TRBJ1-1, with a weak D call TRBD1 (5 bases). The CDR3 runs 13 residues. Trimming cost V 4 bases and J 5 bases, with 11 bases left between them. Germline values: CDR1 MNHEY, CDR2 SMNVEV (reference sequence). CDR3 amino acids: CASSWAGWTEAFF. The CDR3 DNA reads TGTGCCAGCAGTTGGGCAGGGTGGACTGAAGCTTTCTTT.

This clonotype was observed at least ten times. This chain connects TRBV6-2 or TRBV6-3 to TRBJ2-5; D unresolved. CDR3 length: 11 amino acids. CDR1 and CDR2 from the germline V gene are MNHEY and SVGEGT. V gave up 5 bases and J gave up 7 bases, with 8 bases separating them. As DNA, the CDR3 is TGTGCCAGCAGTCCCCTCGGGACCCAGTACTTC. Protein sequence: CASSPLGTQYF.

Remarks on this clonotype: One base away lies a much larger clone, so this may be a sequencing read error. This rearrangement joins TRBV5-6 to TRBJ2-7; 14 nucleotides agree with TRBD2. This CDR3 region has 17 residues. CDR1 is SGHDT and CDR2 is YYEEEE in the germline V gene. CDR3 coding DNA: TGTGCCAGCAGCCCCGGACTAGCGGGAGGCCCGAACTACGAGCGGTACTTC. Protein sequence: CASSPGLAGGPNYERYF.

This clonotype was counted at least ten times. This chain links TRBV29-1 with TRBJ1-5, with 9 bases fitting TRBD1. Trimming took 4 bases from V and 6 from J; bases not matched to a gene: 4. Germline V gene sequence: CDR1 SQVTM, CDR2 ANQGSEA. CDR3 length equals 13 residues. The CDR3 sequence: CSVVTGGTQPQHF. The CDR3 nucleotides read TGCAGCGTTGTTACAGGGGGCACTCAGCCCCAGCATTTT. The variable domain in full, with the rest retrieved from reference TRBV29-1 and TRBJ1-5, is SAVISQKPSRDICQRGTSLTIQCQVDSQVTMMFWYRQQPGQSLTLIATANQGSEATYESGFVIDKFPISRPNLTFSTLTVSNMSPEDSSIYLCSVVTGGTQPQHFGDGTRLSIL.

This clonotype has at least ten counts. The chain carries TRBV27 and TRBJ2-1; 7 bases map to TRBD2. Germline trimming cut 4 bases from V and 4 bases from J; bases unmatched to any gene: 4. The CDR3 extends over 14 amino acids. CDR1 is MNHEY and CDR2 is SMNVEV in the germline V gene (reference sequence). The CDR3 reads CASSSGTIYNEQFF. The CDR3 DNA reads as TGTGCCAGCAGTTCCGGGACTATTTACAATGAGCAGTTCTTC.

V gene TRBV6-5 combines with J gene TRBJ1-5; 9 nucleotides agree with TRBD1. The CDR3 has 14 residues. Germline V gene data show CDR1 as MNHEY and CDR2 as SVGAGI. V lost 2 bases and J lost 4; bases outside the gene matches: 0. CDR3 protein: CASSYGQGNQPQHF. CDR3 DNA: TGTGCCAGCAGTTACGGACAGGGGAATCAGCCCCAGCATTTT.

About this clonotype itself: A clone one base away is much larger, so this may be a read error. V and J are TRBV9 and TRBJ2-3; 11 bases agree with TRBD1. The germline V gene encodes CDR1 SGDLS and CDR2 YYNGEE. After removal of 4 bases from V and 5 bases from J, the junction contained 9 bases not matched to a gene. The length of the CDR3 is 16 residues. Written as DNA, the CDR3 is TGTGCCAGCAGCACACCGGGACAGGGGGGTCAAGATACGCAGTATTTT. It codes for CASSTPGQGGQDTQYF.

This clonotype showed up just a few times. The V gene is TRBV5-6, the J gene TRBJ1-5, with D tentatively TRBD1 (6 bases). The CDR3 is 15 amino acids. The germline V and J ends were trimmed by 0 bases and 7 bases, with 14 bases remaining between them. Germline assignment: CDR1 SGHDT and CDR2 YYEEEE. This chain's CDR3 is CASSLGRGRRQPQHF. CDR3 sequence (DNA): TGTGCCAGCAGCTTGGGCAGGGGTCGCCGACAGCCCCAGCATTTT.

Details on this clonotype: A single base separates this from a much larger clone, so it may be a read error. This sequence joins TRBV13 and TRBJ2-2, with D tentatively TRBD1 (6 bases). Germline-derived CDR1 and CDR2 are PRHDT and FYEKMQ (reference sequence). Between the trimmed V and J ends, which lost 8 bases and 13 bases, there was a span of 23 bases. This CDR3 region has 14 residues. The CDR3 here is CASGSGTSNKRLFF. The CDR3, as DNA: TGTGCCAGCGGCTCCGGGACAAGTAATAAAAGGCTGTTTTTT.

Many counts were recorded for this clonotype. The chain has TRBV29-1 and TRBJ1-1; 9 bases agree with TRBD1. The CDR3 has 15 residues. The germline V gene has CDR1 SQVTM and CDR2 ANQGSEA. With V trimmed by 1 base and J by 5 bases, 8 bases remained unmatched. The CDR3 spells CSVEGTGALGTEAFF. As DNA, the CDR3 is TGCAGCGTTGAAGGGACAGGGGCCCTGGGAACTGAAGCTTTCTTT.

This clonotype came up many times. The V and J genes are TRBV7-9 and TRBJ1-1; 7 bases are shared with TRBD1. Trimming cost V 5 bases and J 5 bases; bases outside gene matches: 5. The CDR3 runs 13 residues. Germline-derived CDR1 and CDR2 are SEHNR and FQNEAQ (reference sequence). Here the CDR3 DNA reads TGTGCCAGCAGCACAGGGGAAACAACTGAAGCTTTCTTT. It codes for CASSTGETTEAFF.

V usage is TRBV3-2 and J usage is TRBJ2-7; the D call of TRBD1 is as the table states it, not checked on the DNA. TRBV3-2 counts as a pseudogene. The CDR3 is 14 amino acids. The CDR3 spells CASSPDSQAYEQYF. The CDR3 region has the DNA TGTGCCAGCAGCCCGGACAGTCAAGCCTACGAGCAGTACTTC.